The rows below give T cell receptor beta chains drawn from one sample of a study of CD8 T cells in ankylosing spondylitis. TCRdb reprocessed the 5' RACE reads with MiXCR, giving one entry per CDR3 protein. The profile shows about 320,000 distinct CDR3 sequences, 11% of them singletons. The sequenced sample consisted of blood, either unsorted or a sorted T cell fraction (not recorded which). The receptors originated from a female donor with ankylosing spondylitis or in good health (not recorded which). Both conserved end residues are part of each CDR3. Fields, in order: V gene, D gene, J gene, clone size, CDR3 protein, CDR3 DNA. The D gene is left open where the match is weak. The size field is filled for only some rows; it gives once, few, many or a size class.

>TRBV30|.|TRBJ2-5|few
CAWRRQNQETQYF
TGTGCCTGGAGGCGACAGAACCAAGAGACCCAGTACTTC
>TRBV5-1|TRBD1|TRBJ2-3|many
CASSMGQGPDTQYF
TGCGCCAGCAGCATGGGACAGGGACCAGATACGCAGTATTTT
>TRBV27|TRBD2|TRBJ2-2|many
CASRQGLAGGRTGELFF
TGTGCCAGCAGACAGGGACTAGCGGGAGGGCGAACCGGGGAGCTGTTTTTT
>TRBV20-1|.|TRBJ1-1|.
CSARRAEAFF
TGCAGTGCTAGACGGGCTGAAGCTTTCTTT
>TRBV20-1|TRBD1|TRBJ2-7|many
CSATDREYEQYF
TGCAGTGCTACCGACAGGGAATACGAGCAGTACTTC
>TRBV4-3|.|TRBJ1-1|many
CASSQVTGMAEAFF
TGCGCCAGCAGCCAAGTTACGGGAATGGCTGAAGCTTTCTTT
>TRBV12-3/TRBV12-4|.|TRBJ1-2|.
CASRTGTDYGYTF
TGTGCCAGCAGGACCGGGACGGATTATGGCTACACCTTC
>TRBV12-3/TRBV12-4|.|TRBJ1-5|many
CASTKRNTPGNQPQHF
TGTGCCAGCACCAAAAGGAACACCCCAGGGAATCAGCCCCAGCATTTT
>TRBV6-1|.|TRBJ2-1|many
CASSTRTSFSYNEQFF
TGTGCCAGCAGTACCCGGACTTCCTTCTCCTACAATGAGCAGTTCTTC
>TRBV13|.|TRBJ1-5|.
CASSFRDQPQHF
TGTGCCAGCAGCTTCAGGGATCAGCCCCAGCATTTT
>TRBV27|TRBD1|TRBJ1-2|many
CASSLRDRGSSGYTF
TGTGCCAGCAGTTTAAGGGACAGGGGGTCTTCTGGCTACACCTTC
>TRBV15|TRBD1|TRBJ2-1|.
CGTSRDAQGVGFEQFF
TGTGGCACCAGCAGAGATGCTCAGGGGGTCGGGTTTGAGCAGTTCTTC
>TRBV20-1|TRBD2|TRBJ2-3|.
CCARRLGTSGTKRTDTQYF
TGCTGTGCTAGGCGCCTCGGGACTAGCGGGACGAAACGCACAGATACGCAGTATTTT
>TRBV5-5|TRBD1|TRBJ2-4|many
CASSARVAGGTNIQYF
TGTGCCAGCAGCGCCCGCGTCGCAGGGGGTACAAACATTCAGTACTTC
>TRBV5-1|TRBD1|TRBJ2-2|many
CASSFWDRVPNTGELFF
TGCGCCAGCAGCTTCTGGGACAGGGTTCCGAACACCGGGGAGCTGTTTTTT
>TRBV15|TRBD1|TRBJ2-7|few
CATSSRRQGTYEQYF
TGTGCCACCAGCAGCCGACGACAGGGAACCTACGAGCAGTACTTC
>TRBV5-1|.|TRBJ2-2|many
CASRGRNTGELFF
TGCGCCAGCAGGGGCAGGAACACCGGGGAGCTGTTTTTT
>TRBV20-1|.|TRBJ2-1|many
CSASGWGRSNEQFF
TGCAGTGCTAGCGGCTGGGGGCGAAGCAATGAGCAGTTCTTC
>TRBV28|.|TRBJ2-7|many
CASALPVRSHEQYF
TGTGCCAGCGCCCTCCCCGTGCGTAGCCACGAGCAGTACTTC
>TRBV12-3/TRBV12-4|.|TRBJ1-6|many
CASGRLDSSSPLHF
TGTGCCAGCGGCCGTCTGGATTCCTCTTCACCCCTCCACTTT
>TRBV6-1|TRBD1|TRBJ2-2|many
CASSPRTGYGGGELFF
TGTGCCAGCAGTCCCCGGACAGGGTACGGGGGCGGGGAGCTGTTTTTT
>TRBV27|.|TRBJ2-1|many
CASSLIPALDEQFF
TGTGCCAGCAGTTTAATCCCAGCGCTGGATGAGCAGTTCTTC
>TRBV5-1|.|TRBJ2-2|.
CASSNPIAGPNTGELFF
TGCGCCAGCAGCAACCCTATCGCGGGTCCGAACACCGGGGAGCTGTTTTTT
>TRBV20-1|TRBD2|TRBJ2-3|few
CSVLGGAGSTDTQYF
TGCAGCGTCCTCGGGGGGGCAGGGAGCACAGATACGCAGTATTTT
>TRBV29-1|.|TRBJ2-7|few
CSARTVPSYEQYF
TGCAGCGCAAGGACAGTCCCCTCCTACGAGCAGTACTTC
>TRBV12-3/TRBV12-4|.|TRBJ2-5|many
CASSLRSVGTQYF
TGTGCCAGCAGTTTACGATCGGTCGGGACCCAGTACTTC
>TRBV28|.|TRBJ1-5|many
CASIATVGLRPQHF
TGTGCCAGCATCGCAACAGTGGGTTTAAGGCCCCAGCATTTT
>TRBV20-1|.|TRBJ1-2|many
CSAQTPASRTASGYTF
TGCAGTGCCCAAACCCCCGCGAGTCGGACAGCTAGTGGCTACACCTTC
>TRBV3-1|TRBD2|TRBJ2-5|.
CACCREDPGGETQYF
TGTGCCTGCTGCCGTGAAGACCCCGGGGGGGAGACCCAGTACTTC
>TRBV15|TRBD1|TRBJ2-3|many
CATSREQGVRDTQYF
TGTGCCACCAGCAGAGAACAGGGGGTTAGAGATACGCAGTATTTT
>TRBV9|TRBD2|TRBJ2-1|.
CASSVVASGGANYNEQFF
TGTGCCAGCAGCGTAGTGGCTAGCGGGGGGGCCAACTACAATGAGCAGTTCTTC
>TRBV7-2|.|TRBJ2-5|many
CASSLEDRKPQYF
TGTGCCAGCAGCTTAGAAGATCGGAAGCCCCAGTACTTC
>TRBV12-3/TRBV12-4|TRBD1|TRBJ1-1|many
CASRGDRGWNTEAFF
TGTGCCAGCAGGGGGGACAGGGGTTGGAACACTGAAGCTTTCTTT
>TRBV12-3/TRBV12-4|.|TRBJ1-6|many
CASSLIDNSPLHF
TGTGCCAGCAGTTTAATAGATAATTCACCCCTCCACTTT
>TRBV6-4|TRBD2|TRBJ2-3|many
CASSTWTSGGPEAQYF
TGTGCCAGCAGTACCTGGACTAGCGGGGGGCCGGAGGCGCAGTATTTT
>TRBV11-2|TRBD2|TRBJ2-1|many
CASSLEASGGYNEQFF
TGTGCCAGCAGCTTAGAGGCTAGCGGGGGCTACAATGAGCAGTTCTTC
>TRBV14|TRBD2|TRBJ2-3|few
CASSPEVLAGVTQYF
TGTGCCAGCAGCCCAGAGGTACTAGCGGGAGTTACGCAGTATTTT
>TRBV7-9|.|TRBJ2-5|few
CASSLLVGTQETQYF
TGTGCCAGCAGCTTATTGGTAGGGACCCAAGAGACCCAGTACTTC
>TRBV29-1|.|TRBJ2-5|.
CSVGTVGGTQYF
TGCAGCGTTGGAACTGTCGGCGGGACCCAGTACTTC
>TRBV5-1|TRBD1|TRBJ2-5|many
CASSQTGRETQYF
TGCGCCAGCAGCCAGACAGGGCGGGAGACCCAGTACTTC
>TRBV27|TRBD1|TRBJ1-1|many
CASSQGARNTEAFF
TGTGCCAGCAGTCAGGGGGCGCGAAACACTGAAGCTTTCTTT